A single sample is the source of the 2 T cell receptor beta chains below, sequenced in a study of T cells in localized non-small cell lung cancer. The method was immunoSEQ multiplex PCR; TCRdb's version includes in-frame clones alone and lacks a portion of them. The repertoire has over 65,000 clones, approximately 84% of them found once; the top ten carry 1% to 1.5%. Sample: peripheral blood, taken before any cancer treatment. Source of these receptors: a female donor older than 55 with stage I lung adenocarcinoma.

Turning to this clone: The junction shows a germline mismatch at one end, possibly a read error. The sample has other DNA sequences that encode this CDR3 too. The chain is built from TRBV2 and TRBJ2-5, with D possibly being TRBD2 (5 bases). The CDR3 extends over 13 amino acids. The germline gives CDR1 SNHLY, CDR2 FYNNEI. Written as DNA, the CDR3 is TGTGCTAGCAAACCGACTAATCAAGAGACCCAGTACTTC. Translated: CASKPTNQETQYF.

The chain is built from TRBV4-1 and TRBJ2-7; TRBD1 might be the D (6 bases). With 1 base removed from V and 5 bases from J, the gap between germline ends came to 15 bases. The CDR3 consists of 15 residues. The germline CDR1 and CDR2 sequences are MGHRA and YSYEKL. The CDR3 protein is CASSQGSGTRDEQYF. The DNA of the CDR3 is TGCGCCAGCAGCCAAGGTTCCGGGACACGTGACGAGCAGTACTTC.